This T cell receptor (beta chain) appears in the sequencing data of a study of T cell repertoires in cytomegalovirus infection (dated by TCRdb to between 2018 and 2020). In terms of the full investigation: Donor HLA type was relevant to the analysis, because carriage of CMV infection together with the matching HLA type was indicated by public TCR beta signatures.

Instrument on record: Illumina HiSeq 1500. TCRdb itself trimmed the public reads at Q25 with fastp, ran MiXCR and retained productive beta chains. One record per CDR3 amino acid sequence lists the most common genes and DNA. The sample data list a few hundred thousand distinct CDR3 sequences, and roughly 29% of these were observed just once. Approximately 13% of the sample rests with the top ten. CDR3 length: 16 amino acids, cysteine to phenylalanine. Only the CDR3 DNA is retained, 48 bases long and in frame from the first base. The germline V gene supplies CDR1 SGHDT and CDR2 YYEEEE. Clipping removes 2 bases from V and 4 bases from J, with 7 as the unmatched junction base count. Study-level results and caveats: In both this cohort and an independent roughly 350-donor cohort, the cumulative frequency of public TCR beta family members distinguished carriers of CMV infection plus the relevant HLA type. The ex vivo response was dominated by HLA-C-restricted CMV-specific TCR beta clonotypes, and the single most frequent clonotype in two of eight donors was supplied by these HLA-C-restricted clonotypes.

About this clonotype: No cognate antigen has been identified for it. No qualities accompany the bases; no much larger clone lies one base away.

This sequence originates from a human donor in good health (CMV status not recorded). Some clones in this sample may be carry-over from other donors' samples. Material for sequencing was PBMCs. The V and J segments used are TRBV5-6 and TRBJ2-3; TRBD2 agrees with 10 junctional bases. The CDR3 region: CASSFSSGRASDTQYF. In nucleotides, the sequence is TGTGCCAGCAGCTTTTCAAGCGGGAGGGCCTCAGATACGCAGTATTTT.